A selection of T cell receptor beta chains follows, all from one sample in a study of a mutant IDH1 vaccine in newly diagnosed glioma. The assay was immunoSEQ multiplex PCR, and TCRdb's table has in-frame clones only and misses some. The table shows approximately 38,000 clones, with around 85% occurring only once. Antigens of these TCRs are unknown. The sample in question was PBMCs, obtained from a glioma patient whose treatment included an IDH1 peptide vaccine. The source is a man aged 35 to 55 with glioma. CDR3s include the opening cysteine and the closing phenylalanine or tryptophan. The order of the fields is V gene, D gene, J gene, clone size, CDR3 protein, CDR3 DNA. A D gene is named only where the DNA matches it firmly. Where a row states a size, it is once, few, many or the class of an expanded clone; other rows omit it.

TRBV7-9	-	TRBJ2-5	-	CASSQDLAGRETQYF	TGTGCCAGCAGCCAAGATCTTGCCGGGCGAGAGACCCAGTACTTC
TRBV7-2	-	TRBJ1-3	-	CASSLVHEGNTIYF	TGTGCCAGCAGCTTAGTTCACGAAGGAAACACCATATATTTT
TRBV7-3	TRBD2	TRBJ2-7	-	CASSLTTGGPHEQYF	TGTGCCAGCAGCTTAACGACGGGAGGGCCCCACGAGCAGTACTTC
TRBV7-9	TRBD2	TRBJ2-2	-	CASSLWDYPTGELFF	TGTGCCAGCAGCTTATGGGACTACCCAACCGGGGAGCTGTTTTTT
TRBV7-2	TRBD1	TRBJ2-7	-	CASSSQGAYEQYF	TGTGCCAGCAGCTCACAGGGGGCCTACGAGCAGTACTTC
TRBV7-9	-	TRBJ2-2	-	CASSSRPDGTGELFF	TGTGCCAGCAGCTCTCGGCCCGACGGGACCGGGGAGCTGTTTTTT
TRBV28	TRBD1	TRBJ1-2	-	CASSSPTGAADGYTF	TGTGCCAGCAGTTCTCCGACAGGGGCGGCGGATGGCTACACCTTC
TRBV7-9	-	TRBJ2-7	-	CASSSYNWREQYF	TGTGCCAGCAGCTCTTACAATTGGCGCGAGCAGTACTTC
TRBV27	-	TRBJ2-7	medium-sized	CATRRSEQYF	TGTGCCACCAGGCGCAGTGAGCAGTACTTC
TRBV5-6	-	TRBJ2-1	few	CASKRQGRNEQFF	TGTGCCAGCAAAAGGCAGGGGCGAAATGAGCAGTTCTTC
TRBV4-2	-	TRBJ2-1	-	CASSQEGGWSNEQFF	TGTGCCAGCAGCCAAGAGGGCGGCTGGTCCAATGAGCAGTTCTTC
TRBV4-3	-	TRBJ1-2	-	CASSLKFEDGYTF	TGCGCCAGCAGCCTCAAGTTCGAGGACGGCTACACCTTC
TRBV6-5	-	TRBJ2-3	-	CATQTGIGNTQYF	TGTGCCACACAAACAGGGATCGGAAATACGCAGTATTTT
TRBV4-3	TRBD1	TRBJ1-4	-	CASSQRPGQGLKLFF	TGCGCCAGCAGCCAGCGGCCCGGACAGGGTTTAAAACTGTTTTTT
TRBV7-3	-	TRBJ2-6	-	CASSLSRSGANVLTF	TGTGCCAGCAGCTTAAGTCGTTCTGGGGCCAACGTCCTGACTTTC
TRBV7-3	TRBD1	TRBJ1-1	-	CASSLMGQGSTEAFF	TGTGCCAGCAGCTTAATGGGACAGGGGAGCACTGAAGCTTTCTTT
TRBV5-4	-	TRBJ1-1	once	CATSGLRDTEAFF	TGTGCCACCTCAGGTTTGAGGGACACTGAAGCTTTCTTT
TRBV5-1	TRBD1	TRBJ1-4	once	CASMGDSYEKLFF	TGCGCCAGCATGGGGGACAGCTATGAAAAACTGTTTTTT
TRBV4-2	TRBD2	TRBJ2-7	-	CASSQSSSGGFYEQYF	TGTGCCAGCAGCCAAAGCTCTAGCGGTGGGTTCTACGAGCAGTACTTC
TRBV19	-	TRBJ2-5	-	CASSLRRDYQETQYF	TGTGCCAGTAGTCTCCGTAGGGACTACCAAGAGACCCAGTACTTC
TRBV5-4	TRBD2	TRBJ2-1	-	CASSFRLAGVEQFF	TGTGCCAGCAGCTTTCGACTAGCGGGAGTTGAGCAGTTCTTC
TRBV19	-	TRBJ1-1	-	CASSMSGNGVTEAFF	TGTGCCAGTAGTATGTCAGGGAACGGCGTCACTGAAGCTTTCTTT
TRBV7-3	TRBD2	TRBJ2-7	-	CASSLNGGGGYEQYF	TGTGCCAGCAGCTTAAATGGGGGGGGAGGTTACGAGCAGTACTTC
TRBV7-3	-	TRBJ2-5	-	CASSPYREETQYF	TGTGCCAGCAGCCCCTACAGGGAAGAGACCCAGTACTTC
TRBV7-9	-	TRBJ2-7	-	CASSFLAAREQYF	TGTGCCAGCAGCTTTTTGGCAGCCCGCGAGCAGTACTTC
TRBV5-1	TRBD1	TRBJ1-1	few	CASSIQGALNTEAFF	TGCGCCAGCAGCATACAGGGGGCTCTGAACACTGAAGCTTTCTTT
TRBV19	TRBD2	TRBJ2-7	-	CASSSLAGVYEQYF	TGTGCCAGTAGTAGCCTAGCGGGAGTGTACGAGCAGTACTTC
TRBV7-6	-	TRBJ2-7	-	CASSSNSGEQYF	TGTGCCAGCAGCTCTAACAGTGGAGAGCAGTACTTC
TRBV5-1	-	TRBJ1-1	few	CASSYGQTEAFF	TGCGCCAGCAGTTACGGACAGACTGAAGCTTTCTTT
TRBV5-1	-	TRBJ1-2	once	CASSLGALGYGYTF	TGCGCCAGCAGCTTGGGGGCCCTTGGATATGGCTACACCTTC
TRBV7-3	-	TRBJ1-1	-	CASSFHWNTEAFF	TGTGCCAGCAGCTTCCATTGGAACACTGAAGCTTTCTTT
TRBV5-4	-	TRBJ2-7	-	CASSLIQAEQYF	TGTGCCAGCAGCTTGATTCAGGCCGAGCAGTACTTC
TRBV7-9	-	TRBJ2-1	-	CASSLEAGNEQFF	TGTGCCAGCAGCTTAGAGGCGGGAAATGAGCAGTTCTTC
TRBV7-6	-	TRBJ2-7	-	CASSRETGHEQYF	TGTGCCAGCAGCAGAGAGACAGGCCACGAGCAGTACTTC
TRBV7-2	-	TRBJ1-4	-	CASSFAQIYDNEKLFF	TGTGCCAGCAGCTTCGCCCAGATATACGATAATGAAAAACTGTTTTTT
TRBV7-7	TRBD2	TRBJ2-1	-	CASSFGTSGYNEQFF	TGTGCCAGCAGCTTCGGGACTAGCGGGTACAATGAGCAGTTCTTC
TRBV6-1	-	TRBJ2-2	-	CASRRRGGIGELFF	TGTGCCAGCAGGCGGCGGGGTGGGATCGGGGAGCTGTTTTTT
TRBV27	TRBD2	TRBJ2-1	-	CASSWTGLAADNEQFF	TGTGCCAGCAGTTGGACGGGACTAGCGGCGGACAATGAGCAGTTCTTC
TRBV11-2	TRBD1	TRBJ1-4	-	CASSLTDRASEKLFF	TGTGCCAGCAGCTTAACGGACAGGGCGTCTGAAAAACTGTTTTTT
TRBV6-4	TRBD1	TRBJ1-2	once	CASRNRDRGIYGYTF	TGTGCCAGCAGAAACCGGGACAGGGGGATCTATGGCTACACCTTC
TRBV19	TRBD2	TRBJ2-1	few	CASSSQAGGYNEQFF	TGTGCCAGTAGTTCCCAAGCGGGGGGCTACAATGAGCAGTTCTTC
TRBV5-8	-	TRBJ2-3	-	CASSFPVGAADTQYF	TGTGCCAGCAGCTTTCCTGTTGGGGCGGCAGATACGCAGTATTTT
TRBV7-9	-	TRBJ2-7	-	CASSSLGQPEKYF	TGTGCCAGCAGTTCTCTAGGACAGCCAGAAAAGTACTTC
TRBV25-1	-	TRBJ2-7	once	CASSGREGISYEQYF	TGTGCCAGCAGTGGGAGAGAAGGGATATCGTACGAGCAGTACTTC
TRBV19	TRBD1	TRBJ1-2	-	CASSNRQGPGYTF	TGTGCCAGTAGTAACCGACAGGGGCCTGGCTACACCTTC
TRBV28	-	TRBJ2-7	-	CACRDTTYEQYF	TGTGCCTGCCGGGACACTACCTACGAGCAGTACTTC
TRBV6-4	-	TRBJ2-2	-	CASSDSIGELFF	TGTGCCAGCAGTGACTCGATCGGGGAGCTGTTTTTT
TRBV27	-	TRBJ2-7	-	CASSLLGPQGSEQYF	TGTGCCAGCAGTTTATTGGGCCCGCAAGGGAGCGAGCAGTACTTC
TRBV27	TRBD1	TRBJ1-2	-	CASRGQGRLYGYTF	TGTGCCAGCAGGGGACAGGGGCGCCTCTATGGCTACACCTTC
TRBV7-2	-	TRBJ2-7	-	CASSLAAGSYEQYF	TGTGCCAGCAGCTTAGCTGCCGGATCCTACGAGCAGTACTTC
TRBV5-1	TRBD2	TRBJ2-7	-	CASSALAGAYEQYF	TGCGCCAGCAGCGCTCTAGCGGGGGCCTACGAGCAGTACTTC
TRBV5-1	-	TRBJ2-7	-	CASSLGQSAYEQYF	TGCGCCAGCAGCTTGGGACAGAGTGCCTACGAGCAGTACTTC
TRBV7-2	TRBD2	TRBJ2-1	-	CASSLVAGGGNEQFF	TGTGCCAGCAGCTTAGTAGCGGGAGGGGGCAATGAGCAGTTCTTC